A few counts support the clone carrying this TCR beta chain. Amplification started from genomic DNA. Amplification of the beta chain CDR3 used 30 forward and 13 reverse multiplex primers. One entry per CDR3 protein, called by TCRdb with MiXCR from the multiplex PCR reads. The sample consists of some 250,000 distinct CDR3 sequences, roughly 44% of them appearing once. This specimen belongs to a study of type 1 and type 2 diabetes patients. Study as a whole: Participants included type 1 and type 2 diabetes patients plus nondiabetic controls.

This CDR3 is 14 amino acids long. Trimming removed 3 bases from V and 5 bases from J; junction bases left unmatched: 4. The germline V gene has CDR1 MDHEN and CDR2 SYDVKM. The source is a man between 18 and 35 years old with type 2 diabetes. Sequenced sample: peripheral blood mononuclear cells (PBMCs). This sequence joins TRBV28 and TRBJ2-1, with 7 bases matching TRBD2. The CDR3 is CASSFLAADNEQFF. CDR3 DNA: TGTGCCAGCAGTTTCCTAGCGGCTGACAATGAGCAGTTCTTC.